This T cell receptor (beta chain) came from a study of T cell repertoires in cytomegalovirus infection. Looking at the study overall: Signatures in public TCR beta sequences pointed to both CMV infection and matching HLA type.

From germline, CDR1 is ENHRY and CDR2 SYGVKD. The CDR3 has 15 amino acids. V was clipped by 0 bases and J by 0 bases, with 6 bases between them. One entry per CDR3 protein, called by TCRdb with MiXCR from the reads. This sample has roughly 100,000 distinct CDR3 sequences, with 15% to 20% found just once. This clonotype was detected many times. Sequencing used PBMCs. The sequence derives from a human donor in good health (CMV status not recorded). Some clones in this sample may be carry-over from other donors' samples. The genes are TRBV10-3 and TRBJ1-5, with D unresolved. The CDR3 reads CAISESWDSNQPQHF. In nucleotides, the CDR3 is TGTGCCATCAGTGAGTCGTGGGATAGCAATCAGCCCCAGCATTTT.